The clone carrying this TCR beta chain was found a few times. The sample belongs to a study of blood T cells in healthy people across ages. Using a J-beta primer mix together with a sample-barcoded 5' primer, a second PCR was run for about 6 to 12 cycles. TCRdb fed the 5' RACE reads into MiXCR, producing one record per CDR3 protein. Among around 600,000 distinct CDR3 sequences, 47% were seen once, and the ten largest hold about 26%. The sequencing sample was made of blood. This TCR was sampled from an elderly man in good health.

The CDR3 region is CASSFDGADTQYF. CDR3 nucleotide sequence: TGTGCCAGCAGTTTTGATGGTGCAGATACGCAGTATTTT. The chain employs TRBV12-3 or TRBV12-4 and TRBJ2-3; D remains ambiguous. CDR3 length: 13 amino acids. Trimming took 3 bases from V and 4 from J, leaving 8 bases between them.